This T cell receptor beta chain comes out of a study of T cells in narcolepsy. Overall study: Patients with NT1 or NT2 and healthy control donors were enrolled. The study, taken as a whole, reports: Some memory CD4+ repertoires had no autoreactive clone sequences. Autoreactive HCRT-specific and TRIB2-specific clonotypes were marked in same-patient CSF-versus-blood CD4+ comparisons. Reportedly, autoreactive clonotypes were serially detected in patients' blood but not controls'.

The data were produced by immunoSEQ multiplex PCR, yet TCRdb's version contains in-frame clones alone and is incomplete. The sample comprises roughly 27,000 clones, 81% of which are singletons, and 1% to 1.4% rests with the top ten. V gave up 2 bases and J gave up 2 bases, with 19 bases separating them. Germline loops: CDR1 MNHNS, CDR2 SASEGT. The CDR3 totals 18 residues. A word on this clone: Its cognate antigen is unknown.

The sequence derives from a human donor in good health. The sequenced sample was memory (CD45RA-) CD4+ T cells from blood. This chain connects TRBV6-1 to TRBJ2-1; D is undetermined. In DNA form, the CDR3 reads TGTGCCAGCAGTGAATTGTCACTTAAGCAAGGTGCCTACAATGAGCAGTTCTTC. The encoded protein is CASSELSLKQGAYNEQFF.